Listed below are T cell receptor beta chains from one sample, sequenced in a study of neoadjuvant nivolumab and ipilimumab in lung cancer. Profiling relied on immunoSEQ multiplex PCR, and the TCRdb table lists in-frame clones only, not all of them. The sample records 2,500 to 3,000 clones, more than 80% being singletons. This material consisted of tumor tissue, taken before neoadjuvant nivolumab, alone or with ipilimumab. These receptors all come from an adult with non-small cell lung cancer. Each CDR3 is given with its conserved first and last residue. The D gene is left open where the match is weak. Some rows have no size entry. The others give once, few or many, or a class for an expanded clone.

j_call | d_call | v_call | clone_size | cdr3_nt | cdr3_aa
TRBJ2-7 | . | TRBV5-5 | . | TGTGCCAGCAGCTTGGAGCCCGGCCGCTCCTACGAGCAGTACTTC | CASSLEPGRSYEQYF
TRBJ2-7 | TRBD1 | TRBV2 | . | TGTGCCAGCAGTTGGGACAGCTCCTACGAGCAGTACTTC | CASSWDSSYEQYF
TRBJ1-1 | . | TRBV19 | . | TGTGCCAGTAGTATCCCGGCCCTAGGGGGGAACACTGAAGCTTTCTTT | CASSIPALGGNTEAFF
TRBJ2-5 | TRBD2 | TRBV5-4 | . | TGTGCCAGCAGCTTATCAGCGGGAGGGCAAGAGACCCAGTACTTC | CASSLSAGGQETQYF
TRBJ1-2 | . | TRBV5-1 | . | TGCGCCAGCAGCTTATCCGGACAGATAAACTATGGCTACACCTTC | CASSLSGQINYGYTF
TRBJ1-2 | . | TRBV7-2 | . | TGTGCCAGCAGCCCTACTACCGGGCCACTGCTCTACTATGGCTACACCTTC | CASSPTTGPLLYYGYTF
TRBJ2-2 | TRBD2 | TRBV7-9 | . | TGTGCCAGCAGCACACGCCCGGGAGGCACCGGGGAGCTGTTTTTT | CASSTRPGGTGELFF
TRBJ2-3 | TRBD2 | TRBV29-1 | once | TGCAGCGTTGTCGGGGGAGGGAGCACAGATACGCAGTATTTT | CSVVGGGSTDTQYF
TRBJ1-2 | TRBD1 | TRBV6-4 | . | TGTGCCAGCAGTGCAGGACAGGGTTCGTCTAACTATGGCTACACCTTC | CASSAGQGSSNYGYTF
TRBJ2-1 | TRBD2 | TRBV9 | . | TGTGCCAGCAGCGCCCTCACTCCGGGACTAGAGGTTGAGCAGTTCTTC | CASSALTPGLEVEQFF
TRBJ1-5 | . | TRBV6-5 | . | TGTGCCAGCAGTTACGACCCAAGGCAGCAGCCCCAGCATTTT | CASSYDPRQQPQHF
TRBJ2-1 | . | TRBV2 | . | TGTGCCAGCAGTGGAGGGGGGAGGGCGACCGGAAAGTTCTTC | CASSGGGRATGKFF
TRBJ2-3 | TRBD2 | TRBV27 | . | TGTGCCAGCAGTTCCTGGACTAGCGGGGATACGCAGTATTTT | CASSSWTSGDTQYF
TRBJ2-3 | TRBD2 | TRBV5-1 | . | TGCGCCAGCAGCCTAGGGACTAGCGGATACACAGATACGCAGTATTTT | CASSLGTSGYTDTQYF
TRBJ2-7 | TRBD2 | TRBV6-5 | few | TGTGCCAGCAGTTATCTCCTAACGGGAGGGCCGACCGAGCAGTACTTC | CASSYLLTGGPTEQYF
TRBJ1-1 | TRBD1 | TRBV20-1 | . | TGCAGTGCTAGAAGGACAGGGGGAGCTTTCTTT | CSARRTGGAFF
TRBJ1-2 | . | TRBV27 | . | TGTGCCAGCACCCCGCGTGCGGGGGTTTTTCATGGCTACACCTTC | CASTPRAGVFHGYTF
TRBJ2-7 | . | TRBV11-2 | . | TGTGCCAGCAGCTTAATAGGGGCCAACGAGCAGTACTTC | CASSLIGANEQYF
TRBJ1-1 | . | TRBV19 | . | TGTGCCAGTAGTAGGGGCACTGAAGCTTTCTTT | CASSRGTEAFF
TRBJ2-1 | TRBD1 | TRBV5-1 | . | TGCGCCAGCAGAGCGATCCGGGACAGTTTATCAGGCGATGAGCAGTTCTTC | CASRAIRDSLSGDEQFF
TRBJ2-7 | TRBD1 | TRBV7-9 | . | TGTGCCAGCAGCTTAGCACAGGGGCATAGCTCCTACGAGCAGTACTTC | CASSLAQGHSSYEQYF
TRBJ2-7 | TRBD2 | TRBV6-1 | . | TGTGCCAGCAGCCGACTAGCGGGAATCTACGAGCAGTACTTC | CASSRLAGIYEQYF
TRBJ2-7 | . | TRBV18 | . | TGTGCCAGCTCACCTGGCGGACGTGGGTACGAGCAGTACTTC | CASSPGGRGYEQYF
TRBJ2-1 | TRBD1 | TRBV19 | . | TGTGCCAGTAGTATGGTAGGACAGGGGTTTGACAATGAGCAGTTCTTC | CASSMVGQGFDNEQFF
TRBJ2-1 | . | TRBV2 | . | TGTGCCAGCAGTGGACTAAACAATGAGCAGTTCTTC | CASSGLNNEQFF
TRBJ1-5 | TRBD1 | TRBV6-5 | . | TGTGCCAGCAGTACTATGGACAGGGCGGGTCAGCCCCAGCATTTT | CASSTMDRAGQPQHF
TRBJ2-1 | TRBD2 | TRBV19 | . | TGTGCCAGTAGTATACTCCCACTAGCGGGAGCTGGAAATGAGCAGTTCTTC | CASSILPLAGAGNEQFF
TRBJ2-2 | TRBD2 | TRBV2 | . | TGTGCCAGTGCAGGACTAGCGGGAGGTGGGACCGGGGAGCTGTTTTTT | CASAGLAGGGTGELFF
TRBJ2-3 | TRBD2 | TRBV5-4 | few | TGTGCCAGCAGCTACGGACTAGCGGGAGGGGAGGATACGCAGTATTTT | CASSYGLAGGEDTQYF
TRBJ2-1 | TRBD2 | TRBV5-1 | . | TGCGCCAGCAGCCCCGGACTAGCGGGAGTTCTTGAGCAGTTCTTC | CASSPGLAGVLEQFF
TRBJ1-3 | . | TRBV9 | once | TGTGCCAGCAGCGTGTTTGACCGGGCTGGAAACACCATATATTTT | CASSVFDRAGNTIYF
TRBJ1-2 | . | TRBV7-9 | . | TGTGCCAGCAGCTCCTTGCGAGGGAAAGATTATGGCTACACCTTC | CASSSLRGKDYGYTF
TRBJ1-2 | . | TRBV18 | . | TGTGCCAGCTCTCCAGTCAGGACCCAGAATGGCTACACCTTC | CASSPVRTQNGYTF
TRBJ2-3 | TRBD1 | TRBV5-4 | . | TGTGCCAGCAGCTTAACGGGACAGCTCACAGATACGCAGTATTTT | CASSLTGQLTDTQYF
TRBJ1-2 | . | TRBV18 | . | TGTGCCAGCTCACCGCGAGGGGGGACGCCAGACTACACCTTC | CASSPRGGTPDYTF
TRBJ1-4 | . | TRBV2 | . | TGTGCCAGCATCCAGTTGGACGAAAAACTGTTTTTT | CASIQLDEKLFF
TRBJ1-1 | . | TRBV6-1 | . | TGTGCCAGCACCCAGGGATACACTGAAGCTTTCTTT | CASTQGYTEAFF
TRBJ2-7 | TRBD1 | TRBV5-4 | . | TGTGCCAGCAGCTTGGCCCCGGGACAGGGCAACGAGCAGTACTTC | CASSLAPGQGNEQYF
TRBJ2-5 | . | TRBV7-2 | . | TGTGCCAGCAGCTTAAGGCAGTCTTGGCGTTCCCCTCAAGAGACCCAGTACTTC | CASSLRQSWRSPQETQYF
TRBJ2-3 | . | TRBV18 | . | TGTGCCAGCTCGCGAAGAGAGACAGATACGCAGTATTTT | CASSRRETDTQYF
TRBJ1-5 | . | TRBV7-3 | once | TGTGCCAGCAGCTCGGGACGGTTAAATCAGCCCCAGCATTTT | CASSSGRLNQPQHF
TRBJ2-7 | TRBD2 | TRBV11-2 | . | TGTGCCAGCAGCTCCGGGACTAGTTACATGCACGAGCAGTACTTC | CASSSGTSYMHEQYF
TRBJ2-7 | . | TRBV6-6 | . | TGTGCCAGCAGTTACAGCTCAGGGGGGAGCTCCTACGAGCAGTACTTC | CASSYSSGGSSYEQYF
TRBJ2-3 | . | TRBV5-1 | . | TGCGCCAGCAGCTTGGCCAGATCAGATACGCAGTATTTT | CASSLARSDTQYF
TRBJ2-2 | TRBD2 | TRBV5-1 | . | TGCGCCAGCAGCTCGGGACTAGCGGCGAACACCGGGGAGCTGTTTTTT | CASSSGLAANTGELFF
TRBJ1-1 | . | TRBV6-7 | . | TGTGCCAGCAGTGAAGGACAGATAGACACTGAAGCTTTCTTT | CASSEGQIDTEAFF
TRBJ2-3 | . | TRBV5-5 | . | TGTGCCAGCAGCCCTACCCCTACTGTGCGGAGCACAGATACGCAGTATTTT | CASSPTPTVRSTDTQYF
TRBJ1-5 | . | TRBV2 | . | TGTGCCAGCAGTGCAGGAATTTTTCAGCCCCAGCATTTT | CASSAGIFQPQHF